This T cell receptor (beta chain) was identified in a study of response to subunit inactivated influenza vaccine. Study results and caveats: The authors offered the suggestion that each seasonal influenza vaccination recruits few new T cells.

This CDR3 spans 16 amino acids. In germline, CDR1 is DFQATT, CDR2 SNEGSKA (reference sequence). Trimming stripped 0 bases from V and 7 bases from J, with 19 bases between. To note about this clonotype: Its antigen is still unknown.

MiXCR, applied by TCRdb to the RT-PCR reads, yields one record per CDR3 protein. Of more than 400,000 distinct CDR3 sequences listed, approximately 11% are singletons. The V gene is TRBV20-1, the J gene TRBJ2-1; maybe TRBD2 (5 bases). The TCR originated in a man aged 50-60 years who received an inactivated influenza vaccine. The sequencing here drew on PBMCs from blood, taken 45 days after vaccination. This chain's CDR3 is CSARDTRRGHINEQFF. As DNA, the CDR3 is TGCAGTGCTAGAGATACGAGGAGAGGGCACATTAATGAGCAGTTCTTC.